Here is one TCR beta chain with its context. Its target is not known. CD45RO negativity and positive selection for CCR7 defined naive CD8 cells, a population that excluded terminally differentiated effector memory CD45RA+ cells. Everyone who donated was a Caucasian adult who lived in Nashville, Tennessee. Between the trimmed V and J ends, which lost 3 bases and 3 bases, there was a span of 13 bases. Germline V gives CDR1 SGDLS, CDR2 YYNGEE. This CDR3 comprises 15 residues. The entry originates in a study of shared clonotypes between healthy human individuals. Study details: Per donor, three plates held CD4 naive cells, three held CD4 memory, two held CD8 naive and one held CD8 memory. Regarding the study as a whole: Specimens sampled were limited to blood, with tissue repertoires likely differing.

Using about 190 ng DNA, approximately 30,000 T cell genomes, the sorted-subset replicate PCRs were run. Method: immunoSEQ multiplex PCR; TCRdb's copy keeps in-frame clones and lacks some. The data show a few million clones, roughly 93% seen once. The receptor's source is a man between 18 and 35 years old in good health. Some clones in this sample may be carry-over from other donors' samples. The chain recombines TRBV9 with TRBJ2-1; perhaps TRBD1 as D (6 bases). The sample was naive CD8+ T cells from PBMCs. CDR3 DNA: TGTGCCAGCAGCGCAGGGGATGGGGGCTACAATGAGCAGTTCTTC. The encoded protein is CASSAGDGGYNEQFF.